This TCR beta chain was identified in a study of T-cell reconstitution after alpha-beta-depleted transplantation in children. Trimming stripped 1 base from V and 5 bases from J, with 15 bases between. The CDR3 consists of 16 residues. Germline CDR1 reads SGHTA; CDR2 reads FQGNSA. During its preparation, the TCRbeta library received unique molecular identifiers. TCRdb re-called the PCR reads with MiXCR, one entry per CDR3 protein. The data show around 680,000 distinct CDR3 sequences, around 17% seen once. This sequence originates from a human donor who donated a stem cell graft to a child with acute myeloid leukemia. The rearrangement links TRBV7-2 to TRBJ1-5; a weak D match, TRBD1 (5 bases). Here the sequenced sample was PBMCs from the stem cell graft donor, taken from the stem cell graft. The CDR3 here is CASSLGAGRGHQPQHF. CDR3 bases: TGTGCCAGCAGCTTAGGGGCGGGGAGGGGTCATCAGCCCCAGCATTTT.